The rows below give T cell receptor beta chains drawn from one sample of a study of blood T cell repertoires in COVID-19. TCRdb keeps only in-frame clones here, not all; method: immunoSEQ multiplex PCR. The sample yields some 160,000 clones, 75% to 85% seen once. The sequenced sample consisted of PBMCs or T cells enriched from blood (not recorded which). The receptors here all came from a woman aged 60-75 years who had recovered from COVID-19. The CDR3 runs from the conserved cysteine through the conserved F or W. The D gene is left open where the match is weak. Size is stated for part of the rows, as once, few or many counts, or as a class when the clone is expanded.

>TRBV5-1|TRBD1|TRBJ1-2|.
TGCGCCAGCAGCGTTGCCCTACAGGGGAACTATGGCTACACCTTC
CASSVALQGNYGYTF
>TRBV4-1|.|TRBJ1-5|few
TGCGCCAGCAGCCAAGAGTCGTACAGGGCGGGCAATCAGCCCCAGCATTTT
CASSQESYRAGNQPQHF
>TRBV19|TRBD1|TRBJ2-1|.
TGTGCCAGTAGGGCCCCGGGACAGGGGAACAATGAGCAGTTCTTC
CASRAPGQGNNEQFF
>TRBV18|.|TRBJ1-3|.
TGTGCCAGCTCACCAATTAAGGACACGGTGGGAAACACCATATATTTT
CASSPIKDTVGNTIYF
>TRBV19|TRBD1|TRBJ1-2|.
TGTGCCAGTAGTAGCGGAGGAGGGGGCATCGGCTACACCTTC
CASSSGGGGIGYTF
>TRBV18|TRBD1|TRBJ2-7|.
TGTGCCAGCTCACGCGCTGCTACAGGGGACAGACAGCAGTACTTC
CASSRAATGDRQQYF
>TRBV19|.|TRBJ2-1|.
TGTGCCAGTACCCCCAGGGGCCGGAGAAATGAGCAGTTCTTC
CASTPRGRRNEQFF
>TRBV19|TRBD1|TRBJ1-1|.
TGTGCCAGTACGGTAACAGGGGTCACTGAAGCTTTCTTT
CASTVTGVTEAFF
>TRBV7-2|TRBD1|TRBJ1-2|.
TGTGCCAGCAGCCCTGACAGGGGATACTATGGCTACACCTTC
CASSPDRGYYGYTF
>TRBV18|.|TRBJ1-1|.
TGTGCCAGCTCATCGGACAGGAACACTGAAGCTTTCTTT
CASSSDRNTEAFF
>TRBV12-5|TRBD1|TRBJ1-1|.
TGTGCTAGTGCCCCGGGCCAGGGGGTCACTGAAGCTTTCTTT
CASAPGQGVTEAFF
>TRBV4-1|.|TRBJ1-1|.
TGCGCCAGCAGCCAAGACGGGGGGAACACTGAAGCTTTCTTT
CASSQDGGNTEAFF
>TRBV6-4|TRBD1|TRBJ1-1|.
TGTGCCAGCAGTCGAGACAGGGGGTGGAACACTGAAGCTTTCTTT
CASSRDRGWNTEAFF
>TRBV5-1|TRBD1|TRBJ1-1|.
TGCGCCAGCAGCTTTCTTGGACAGGGTAACACTGAAGCTTTCTTT
CASSFLGQGNTEAFF
>TRBV6-9|TRBD2|TRBJ2-7|.
TGTGCCAGCAGTTACCCCAGCGGGGGACCCTACGAGCAGTACTTC
CASSYPSGGPYEQYF
>TRBV10-1|.|TRBJ2-1|.
TGCGCCAGCAGTGAGGACACATCCTACAATGAGCAGTTCTTC
CASSEDTSYNEQFF
>TRBV18|TRBD2|TRBJ2-1|.
TGTGCCAGCTCACCACCGGTGGGGCGGGGGGGCGCCTACAATGAGCAGTTCTTC
CASSPPVGRGGAYNEQFF
>TRBV18|TRBD1|TRBJ2-5|once
TGTGCCAGCTCGCCCACCGGGACAGACCAAGAGACCCAGTACTTC
CASSPTGTDQETQYF
>TRBV11-2|.|TRBJ1-4|.
TGTGCCAGCAGCTTAAGGGGTGTCACTAATGAAAAACTGTTTTTT
CASSLRGVTNEKLFF
>TRBV11-2|TRBD2|TRBJ2-1|.
TGTGCCAGCAGCTTGAGGAGCGGGGGGGCCAGCGATGAGCAGTTCTTC
CASSLRSGGASDEQFF
>TRBV10-3|.|TRBJ2-5|.
TGTGCCATCAGTTGGGGGCTAGCAGCCCGGGAGACCCAGTACTTC
CAISWGLAARETQYF
>TRBV7-9|.|TRBJ2-3|once
TGTGCCAGCAGCTTAGGTTTCCGGGAAATCACAGATACGCAGTATTTT
CASSLGFREITDTQYF
>TRBV29-1|.|TRBJ1-2|.
TGCAGCGTTGAAAGGACAGACTCTGGCTATGGCTACACCTTC
CSVERTDSGYGYTF
>TRBV19|TRBD1|TRBJ1-2|.
TGTGCCAGTAGTACCCGGGACAGGGTTGCCTATGGCTACACCTTC
CASSTRDRVAYGYTF
>TRBV5-6|TRBD1|TRBJ2-2|.
TGTGCCAGCAGACAGGGGGCGGACACCGGGGAGCTGTTTTTT
CASRQGADTGELFF
>TRBV6-5|.|TRBJ2-4|few
TGTGCCAGCAACGATAGGCAGGGGGGAGCTCAGTACTTC
CASNDRQGGAQYF